The 15 T cell receptor beta chains in this list originate from one sample, sequenced in a study of technical replicates of blood from several donors (dated by TCRdb to about 2017). The method was the immunoSEQ multiplex PCR assay. This is the immuneACCESS table as TCRdb keeps it, with only in-frame sequences that have V and J called. A part of the clones is gone; compared with another copy, unresolved V genes explain less than half, and the rest is unexplained. Across this sample there are about 70,000 clones, with about 90% seen only once. The ten biggest clones cover about 0.4% of the sample. The material sequenced was T cells isolated from PBMCs. These receptors were obtained from a human donor in good health.

The chain carries TRBV5-4 and TRBJ2-4; TRBD2 matches at 7 bases. This CDR3 has 16 residues. The ends lost 2 bases at V and 1 base at J; junction bases unmatched: 6. CDR1 and CDR2 from the germline V gene are SGHNT and YYREEE (reference sequence). CDR3 sequence reads: CASSFDIGGAKNIQYF. The CDR3 nucleotides are TGTGCCAGCAGCTTCGATATCGGGGGGGCCAAAAACATTCAGTACTTC.

The rearrangement uses TRBV19 and TRBJ1-1; D gene unclear. Looked up from germline, CDR1 is LNHDA and CDR2 is SQIVND (reference sequence). V lost 1 base and J lost 6, with 3 bases in between. CDR3 size: 11 residues. As DNA, the CDR3 is TGTGCCAGTAGTATAGCGGCTGAAGCTTTCTTT. Translated: CASSIAAEAFF.

This rearrangement joins TRBV6-1 to TRBJ1-1, with D unclear. Germline V gene sequence: CDR1 MNHNS, CDR2 SASEGT. The CDR3 loop spans 11 amino acids. V was cut by 8 bases and J by 6 bases, with 10 bases left in between. The CDR3 loop reads CASRGGAEAFF. DNA of the CDR3: TGTGCCAGCCGCGGAGGAGCTGAAGCTTTCTTT.

Worth noting for this clone: Other DNA sequences of this sample code for an identical CDR3. The V gene is TRBV27, the J gene TRBJ1-3, with TRBD1 as a possible D gene (5 bases). Trimming removed 3 bases at V and 4 bases at J, with 7 bases between. There are 13 residues in the CDR3. Per the germline V gene, CDR1 is MNHEY and CDR2 is SMNVEV (reference sequence). The CDR3 DNA is TGTGCCAGCAGTTTCGACAGAGGAAACACCATATATTTT. Protein sequence: CASSFDRGNTIYF.

The rearrangement uses TRBV7-9 and TRBJ2-7; 10 nucleotides agree with TRBD1. CDR1 SEHNR and CDR2 FQNEAQ come from the germline V gene (reference sequence). With V trimmed by 4 bases and J by 3 bases, 6 bases remained unmatched. The CDR3 length is 15 residues. The CDR3 bases are TGTGCCAGCAGCTCCCGGGACAGGGGATTCTACGAGCAGTACTTC. This gives the protein CASSSRDRGFYEQYF.

The chain links TRBV5-4 to TRBJ1-2, with no clear D. Germline V gene lookup returns CDR1 SGHNT and CDR2 YYREEE (reference sequence). The CDR3 runs to 13 residues. V lost 0 bases, J lost 8 bases, and 11 bases lay in between. The CDR3 here is CASSLEQFMGYTF. In DNA form, the CDR3 reads TGTGCCAGCAGCTTGGAACAATTTATGGGCTACACCTTC.

The J gene is TRBJ2-1, the V gene TRBV7-8; 9 bases agree with TRBD2. CDR3 length: 14 amino acids. The V and J ends lost 1 base and 9 bases, in that order; junction bases with no gene match: 4. In germline, CDR1 is SGHVS, CDR2 FQNEAQ. CDR3 residues: CASSLDGTSIEQFF. CDR3 nucleotide sequence: TGTGCCAGCAGCTTAGATGGGACTAGCATTGAGCAGTTCTTC.

This chain joins TRBV7-6 and TRBJ2-1; D not certain. The germline V gene encodes CDR1 SGHVS and CDR2 FNYEAQ. The CDR3 runs 15 residues. Trimming removed 5 bases from V and 5 bases from J, with 16 bases in between. The CDR3: CASSLILDGNNEQFF. The CDR3 DNA follows: TGTGCCAGCAGCCTCATCCTAGACGGAAACAATGAGCAGTTCTTC. The variable domain in full, completed from reference TRBV7-6 and TRBJ2-1, reads GAGVSQSPRYKVTKRGQDVALRCDPISGHVSLYWYRQALGQGPEFLTYFNYEAQQDKSGLPNDRFSAERPEGSISTLTIQRTEQRDSAMYRCASSLILDGNNEQFFGPGTRLTVL.

The J gene is TRBJ1-1, the V gene TRBV9, with 7 bases aligning to TRBD1. After removal of 3 bases from V and 0 bases from J, the junction contained 11 bases not matched to a gene. The CDR3 has 17 residues. From germline, CDR1 is SGDLS and CDR2 YYNGEE. The CDR3 sequence: CASSGVETGTVNTEAFF. The CDR3 DNA sequence: TGTGCCAGCAGCGGGGTTGAGACAGGGACGGTGAACACTGAAGCTTTCTTT.

This chain joins TRBV11-2 and TRBJ2-5; D is possibly TRBD2 (5 bases). CDR3 length: 16 amino acids. CDR1 and CDR2 from the germline V gene are SGHAT and FQNNGV. Trimming left V 5 bases short and J 4 bases short, with 20 bases between. CDR3 sequence (DNA): TGTGCCAGCAGCCCAATCGACTATATAGGACGAGAGACCCAGTACTTC. Amino acid sequence: CASSPIDYIGRETQYF.

This chain joins TRBV28 and TRBJ2-3; 12 nucleotides line up with TRBD2. CDR1 and CDR2 from the germline V gene are MDHEN and SYDVKM. The CDR3 is 18 residues long. Losses at the gene ends were 5 bases for V and 4 bases for J; bases not matched to a gene: 13. The CDR3 nucleotides read TGTGCCAGCAGTCAACCGGGACTAGCGGGCCCCGGGGCAGATACGCAGTATTTT. Translating it yields CASSQPGLAGPGADTQYF.

CDR3 DNA: TGCAGCGTTGGTAGGACAGGGGAAGGGTTACAAGAGACCCAGTACTTC. As protein: CSVGRTGEGLQETQYF. V is TRBV29-1 and J is TRBJ2-5; 9 bases agree with TRBD1. The CDR3 totals 16 residues. V shed 4 bases, J shed 2 bases, and the junction held 11 bases outside the gene matches. Germline V gene sequence: CDR1 SQVTM, CDR2 ANQGSEA.

The rearrangement links TRBV28 to TRBJ2-7; D possibly corresponds to TRBD2 (5 bases). Germline V lookup: CDR1 MDHEN, CDR2 SYDVKM. The germline V and J ends were trimmed by 4 bases and 3 bases, with 10 bases remaining between them. CDR3 length: 13 amino acids. The CDR3 loop reads CASSSTNFYEQYF. The DNA for the CDR3 is TGTGCCAGCAGTTCGACTAATTTCTACGAGCAGTACTTC.

The V gene is TRBV28, the J gene TRBJ2-2; 9 nucleotides line up with TRBD2. Per the germline V gene, CDR1 is MDHEN and CDR2 is SYDVKM. After removal of 2 bases from V and 7 bases from J, the junction contained 5 bases not matched to a gene. This CDR3 contains 15 residues. DNA of the CDR3: TGTGCCAGCAGTTTAGTAGCGGGAGTAGGCGGGGAGCTGTTTTTT. Its protein product is CASSLVAGVGGELFF.

The rearrangement uses TRBV7-2 and TRBJ2-1; D unclear. The germline CDR1 and CDR2 sequences are SGHTA and FQGNSA. Deletions cut 3 bases from V and 0 bases from J, with 9 bases between. This CDR3 spans 15 amino acids. The CDR3 is CASSFGDSSYNEQFF. CDR3 in DNA: TGTGCCAGCAGCTTTGGAGATAGCTCCTACAATGAGCAGTTCTTC.